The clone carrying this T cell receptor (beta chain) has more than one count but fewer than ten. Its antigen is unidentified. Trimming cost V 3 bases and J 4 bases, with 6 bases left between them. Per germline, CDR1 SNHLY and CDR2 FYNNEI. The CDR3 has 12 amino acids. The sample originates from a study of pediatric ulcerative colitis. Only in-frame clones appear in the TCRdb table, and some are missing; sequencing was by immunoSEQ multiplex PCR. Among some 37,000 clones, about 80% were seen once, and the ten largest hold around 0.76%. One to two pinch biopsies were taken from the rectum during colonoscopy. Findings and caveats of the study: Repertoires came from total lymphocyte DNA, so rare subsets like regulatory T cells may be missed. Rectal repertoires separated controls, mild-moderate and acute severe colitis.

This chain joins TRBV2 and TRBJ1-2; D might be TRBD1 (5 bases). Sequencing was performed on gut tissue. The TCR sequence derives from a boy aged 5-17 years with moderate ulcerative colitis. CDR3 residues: CASSDRAYGYTF. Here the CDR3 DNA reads TGTGCCAGCAGTGACAGGGCCTATGGCTACACCTTC.